This T cell receptor beta chain was retrieved from a study of T cells in Graves' hyperthyroidism and ophthalmopathy. Study-wide points: Blood shared most expanded thyroid clonotypes above 0.001. Model predictions of ophthalmopathy came a median about six months before onset.

As to this clonotype: Its antigen is still unknown.

The CDR3 is made up of 17 amino acids. The V gene's germline CDR1 is MGHRA and CDR2 YSYEKL. The J segment lost 10 bases and the V segment lost 1 base, leaving 12 bases of the junction unmatched. RNA transcripts gave rise to amplified TCR beta CDR3 regions. First-round RT-PCR with HTBI primers amplified the TCR CDR3 region. TCRdb processed the multiplex PCR reads anew with MiXCR; each CDR3 protein has one entry. The table includes about 610,000 distinct CDR3 sequences, around 16% detected once. Uncontrolled infection, other autoimmune disease, pregnancy or lactation barred patients from enrollment. The sequenced sample consisted of blood. The sequence derives from a woman between 40 and 50 years old with Graves' ophthalmopathy. The rearrangement joins TRBV4-1 to TRBJ1-6, with 8 bases aligning to TRBD1. The CDR3, as DNA: TGCGCCAGCAGCCAAGGAGCCCCCGGACAGGGTGGGTCACCCCTCCACTTT. As protein: CASSQGAPGQGGSPLHF.